Sequencing of this T cell receptor (beta chain) was carried out in a study of radiotherapy plus CTLA-4 blockade in lung cancer. Study details: Among patients, over 15% showed objective responses, and approximately 31% had disease control.

V was trimmed by 0 bases and J by 1 base, leaving 9 bases between them. Germline V lookup: CDR1 GTSNPN, CDR2 SVGIG (reference sequence). This CDR3 has 14 amino acids. Of note for this clone: Other DNA sequences in this sample translate to the same CDR3.

The table came from immunoSEQ multiplex PCR; TCRdb's copy has only in-frame clones and leaves some out. The sample consists of 52,000 or so clones, roughly 79% of them appearing once. This receptor was taken from a human donor with non-small cell lung cancer whose response to radiotherapy plus ipilimumab could not be evaluated. V is TRBV30 and J is TRBJ1-1; D remains unclear. Sequenced material: peripheral blood, taken from a patient treated with radiotherapy plus ipilimumab. Here the CDR3 reads CAWSVLGGNTEAFF. For the CDR3, the DNA is TGTGCCTGGAGTGTACTTGGAGGGAACACTGAAGCTTTCTTT.